These 27 T cell receptor beta chains share one sample of origin, sequenced in a study of shared clonotypes between healthy human individuals. The method was immunoSEQ multiplex PCR; TCRdb's version includes in-frame clones alone and lacks a portion of them. The sample includes some 2,000,000 clones, about 94% of them seen just once. The sequenced sample consisted of naive CD4+ T cells sorted from blood. Subset specified: CD45RA+ positively selected. Receptors originate from a young man in good health.

The chain has TRBV2 and TRBJ1-1, with D perhaps TRBD1 (5 bases). The length of the CDR3 is 11 residues. V was cut by 6 bases and J by 11 bases, with 13 bases left in between. CDR1 and CDR2 (germline): SNHLY, FYNNEI. This CDR3 reads CASRDSWGAFF. DNA of the CDR3: TGTGCCAGCAGGGACTCATGGGGGGCTTTCTTT. Variable domain in full (rest from reference TRBV2 and TRBJ1-1): EPEVTQTPSHQVTQMGQEVILRCVPISNHLYFYWYRQILGQKVEFLVSFYNNEISEKSEIFDDQFSVERPDGSNFTLKIRSTKLEDSAMYFCASRDSWGAFFGQGTRLTVV.

This chain uses TRBV18 with TRBJ2-2; D unresolved. The CDR3 has 15 residues. In germline, CDR1 is KGHSH, CDR2 LQKENI. The V end lost 2 bases, the J end lost 2 bases, and 9 bases lay between the germline ends. CDR3 in amino acids: CASSPGEPNTGELFF. CDR3 DNA sequence: TGTGCCAGCTCACCAGGCGAGCCAAACACCGGGGAGCTGTTTTTT.

Turning to this clone: Other DNA sequences in this specimen translate into the identical CDR3. The chain has TRBV7-3 and TRBJ2-2; 9 positions match TRBD1. The germline V gene encodes CDR1 SGHTA and CDR2 FQGTGA. This CDR3 spans 16 amino acids. V gave up 5 bases and J gave up 1 base; unmatched junction bases: 5. The CDR3 spells CASSPGTGKNTGELFF. As DNA, the CDR3 is TGTGCCAGCAGCCCCGGGACAGGGAAGAACACCGGGGAGCTGTTTTTT.

The rearrangement uses TRBV23-1 and TRBJ1-2; D is undetermined. TRBV23-1 is placed among ORFs of uncertain function. The CDR3 totals 13 residues. The V end lost 11 bases, the J end lost 7 bases, and 20 bases lay between the germline ends. The CDR3 nucleotides read TGCGCCCGCTCCGGGCCCTCGAGGCGTGGCTACACCTTC. It yields the protein CARSGPSRRGYTF.

Details on this clone: Other DNA sequences in this specimen translate into the identical CDR3. This sequence joins TRBV18 and TRBJ2-7; D may be TRBD1 (5 bases). V was clipped by 3 bases and J by 0 bases, with 9 bases between them. Germline values: CDR1 KGHSH, CDR2 LQKENI. This CDR3 is 14 amino acids long. DNA for the CDR3: TGTGCCAGCTCACCCCTCGACAGCTCCTACGAGCAGTACTTC. Residues: CASSPLDSSYEQYF.

The chain has TRBV5-1 and TRBJ1-6, with 10 bases identical to TRBD1. Germline loops: CDR1 SGHRS, CDR2 YFSETQ. J gave up 9 bases and V 2 bases, and 2 bases lay outside the gene matches. CDR3 length: 14 amino acids. CDR3 nucleotides: TGCGCCAGCAGCTTCCGGGACAGGGGTTCACCCCTCCACTTT. Translating gives CASSFRDRGSPLHF.

The chain employs TRBV29-1 and TRBJ2-1; no clear D gene. CDR3 size: 14 residues. Trimming shortened V by 2 bases and J by 0 bases, and 8 bases separated the two germline ends. Germline V lookup: CDR1 SQVTM, CDR2 ANQGSEA. CDR3 sequence (DNA): TGCAGCGTTGAAAGGGCGAGCTCCTACAATGAGCAGTTCTTC. Its protein product is CSVERASSYNEQFF.

This clone was observed once. The chain recombines TRBV12-5 with TRBJ2-7; D unresolved. The V gene lost 5 bases and the J gene lost 4 bases, with 9 bases spanning the gap. Germline CDR1 and CDR2: LGHNT and FRNRAP. CDR3 size: 12 residues. In DNA, the CDR3 is TGTGCTAGTGGTGAAACTCGTTACGAGCAGTACTTC. The encoded protein is CASGETRYEQYF.

The chain employs TRBV28 and TRBJ1-2; D call uncertain. The V gene lost 1 base and the J gene lost 6 bases, with 9 bases spanning the gap. The germline gives CDR1 MDHEN, CDR2 SYDVKM. CDR3 length: 13 residues. CDR3 loop: CASSLFGGDGYTF. In DNA form, the CDR3 reads TGTGCCAGCAGTTTATTCGGTGGCGATGGCTACACCTTC.

V gene TRBV5-1 combines with J gene TRBJ2-3; D might be TRBD1 (6 bases). The CDR3 has 16 residues. V lost 4 bases and J 4 bases, leaving 19 bases between the germline ends. Germline CDR1 is SGHRS and CDR2 is YFSETQ. As DNA, the CDR3 is TGCGCCAGCAGCCCGCCCCAACGACAGGCCCCAGATACGCAGTATTTT. Residues: CASSPPQRQAPDTQYF.

This chain links TRBV7-2 with TRBJ2-2, with 8 bases matching TRBD2. CDR3 length: 15 residues. After removal of 4 bases from V and 3 bases from J, the junction contained 4 bases not matched to a gene. CDR1 and CDR2 from the germline V gene are SGHTA and FQGNSA. The CDR3 DNA reads TGTGCCAGCAGCTCTTTAGCGGGATACACCGGGGAGCTGTTTTTT. Its translation: CASSSLAGYTGELFF.

This chain uses TRBV28 with TRBJ2-3, with no clear D. V gave up 6 bases and J gave up 0 bases, with 4 bases separating them. Per germline, CDR1 MDHEN and CDR2 SYDVKM. The CDR3 length is 12 residues. CDR3 residues: CASRPSTDTQYF. The CDR3, as DNA: TGTGCCAGCAGACCTAGCACAGATACGCAGTATTTT.

The genes are TRBV7-2 and TRBJ1-5; D perhaps matches TRBD1 (5 bases). Per germline, CDR1 SGHTA and CDR2 FQGNSA. Deletions cut 5 bases from V and 9 bases from J, with 11 bases between. CDR3 length: 12 residues. CDR3 in DNA: TGTGCCAGCAGCCCCTATGGGGGGCCCCAGCATTTT. The encoded protein is CASSPYGGPQHF.

The chain recombines TRBV4-3 with TRBJ2-2; TRBD2 matches 9 bases. This CDR3 spans 15 amino acids. V trimming: 4 bases; J trimming: 6 bases; junction bases outside the gene matches: 6. Per the germline V gene, CDR1 is LGHNA and CDR2 is YSLEER. CDR3 sequence: CASSRLAGDAGELFF. DNA for the CDR3: TGCGCCAGCAGCCGATTAGCGGGAGATGCCGGGGAGCTGTTTTTT.

This rearrangement joins TRBV11-3 to TRBJ2-7; 7 bases are a match to TRBD1. This CDR3 comprises 14 residues. V lost 5 bases and J lost 6; bases outside the gene matches: 10. The V gene's germline CDR1 is SGHNT and CDR2 YENEEA. This CDR3 is CASSRRQGEGEQYF. The CDR3 nucleotides read TGTGCCAGCAGCCGTAGACAGGGAGAAGGCGAGCAGTACTTC.

The rearrangement joins TRBV19 to TRBJ1-2, with D hard to call. This CDR3 has 14 amino acids. Trimming removed 1 base from V and 13 bases from J, with 19 bases in between. The germline V gene encodes CDR1 LNHDA and CDR2 SQIVND (reference sequence). The DNA of the CDR3 is TGTGCCAGTAGTATAGTCATAATGCAGCGTGGAGGCACCTTC. This encodes CASSIVIMQRGGTF.

Turning to this clone: This sample includes further DNA sequences coding for the same CDR3. The chain links TRBV2 to TRBJ1-2, with D perhaps matching TRBD1 (5 bases). This CDR3 contains 13 residues. Germline CDR1 is SNHLY and CDR2 is FYNNEI. The germline V and J ends were trimmed by 6 bases and 1 base, with 9 bases remaining between them. The CDR3 reads CASSPDSNYGYTF. In nucleotides, the CDR3 is TGTGCCAGCAGCCCCGACAGTAACTATGGCTACACCTTC.

The J gene is TRBJ2-7, the V gene TRBV19; weak D call: TRBD1 (5 bases). V lost 5 bases and J 3 bases, leaving 11 bases between the germline ends. The CDR3 totals 13 residues. The germline V gene has CDR1 LNHDA and CDR2 SQIVND (reference sequence). The DNA for the CDR3 is TGTGCCAGTAGTTCAGGACAAGACTACGAGCAGTACTTC. It codes for CASSSGQDYEQYF.

J is TRBJ2-3 and V is TRBV5-8, with 10 bases fitting TRBD2. This CDR3 comprises 16 residues. Germline V gene lookup returns CDR1 SGHTS and CDR2 YDEGEE. Trimming removed 3 bases from V and 3 bases from J; junction bases left unmatched: 7. The DNA of the CDR3 is TGTGCCAGCAGCTCACTACTAGCGGGAAGGACAGATACGCAGTATTTT. Protein product: CASSSLLAGRTDTQYF.

The chain employs TRBV25-1 and TRBJ2-1; D unresolved. V was shortened by 11 bases and J by 0 bases, with 2 bases between the two germline ends. CDR1 is MGHDK, CDR2 SYGVNS, per germline. This CDR3 has 10 residues. The CDR3 sequence is CASSYNEQFF. DNA of the CDR3: TGTGCCTCCTCCTACAATGAGCAGTTCTTC. Looking up the rest from reference TRBV25-1 and TRBJ2-1 gives the full variable domain: EADIYQTPRYLVIGTGKKITLECSQTMGHDKMYWYQQDPGMELHLIHYSYGVNSTEKGDLSSESTVSRIRTEHFPLTLESARPSHTSQYLCASSYNEQFFGPGTRLTVL.

The rearrangement joins TRBV5-1 to TRBJ2-2, with D unresolved. V gave up 7 bases and J gave up 7 bases, with 14 bases separating them. The length of the CDR3 is 13 residues. Per the germline V gene, CDR1 is SGHRS and CDR2 is YFSETQ. This CDR3 reads CASSLDVLGELFF. CDR3 coding DNA: TGCGCCAGCTCCCTGGACGTCCTCGGGGAGCTGTTTTTT.

This chain's CDR3 is CSVPGQGHSAFF. DNA of the CDR3: TGCAGCGTTCCGGGACAGGGTCATAGCGCTTTCTTT. The genes are TRBV29-1 and TRBJ1-1, with TRBD1 matching 9 bases. V lost 5 bases and J lost 11; bases outside the gene matches: 9. Germline V lookup: CDR1 SQVTM, CDR2 ANQGSEA. CDR3 length: 12 residues.

The chain couples TRBV5-5 to TRBJ1-5, with 8 nucleotides matching TRBD1. The CDR3 loop spans 16 amino acids. Germline V gives CDR1 SGHKS, CDR2 YYEKEE (reference sequence). V shed 5 bases and J 4 bases; nucleotides not matched to a gene: 11. The DNA for the CDR3 is TGTGCCAGCAGGGCCCGAGGACAGGGCCCTAATCAGCCCCAGCATTTT. Translation gives CASRARGQGPNQPQHF.

This clone was seen once. The rearrangement joins TRBV30 to TRBJ1-1, with 7 bases that match TRBD1. The length of the CDR3 is 17 residues. V trimming: 3 bases; J trimming: 6 bases; junction bases outside the gene matches: 19. Germline CDR1 and CDR2: GTSNPN and SVGIG (reference sequence). DNA of the CDR3: TGTGCCTGGAGGGGGGCAGGGGGAAACAACGACGACGCTGAAGCTTTCTTT. Protein: CAWRGAGGNNDDAEAFF.

The rearrangement uses TRBV5-3 and TRBJ1-4; TRBD1 aligns across 7 bases. Being an ORF, TRBV5-3 has a function that is uncertain. V was clipped by 4 bases and J by 3 bases; unmatched bases: 12. The CDR3 runs to 17 residues. CDR3 residues: CARSLPTGKGSNEKLFF. The CDR3 nucleotides read TGTGCCAGAAGCCTCCCGACAGGGAAGGGGTCTAATGAAAAACTGTTTTTT.

In its sample, this clone was seen once. The V gene is TRBV30, the J gene TRBJ2-1; TRBD2 aligns across 8 bases. V lost 6 bases to trimming and J lost 3 bases; unmatched junction nucleotides: 7. Germline V gives CDR1 GTSNPN, CDR2 SVGIG (reference sequence). This CDR3 is 14 amino acids long. CDR3 bases: TGTGCCTGCCCCTGGAGCGGGAGCTACAATGAGCAGTTCTTC. Its translation is CACPWSGSYNEQFF.

J is TRBJ2-7 and V is TRBV18; unclear D gene. V was pared by 8 bases and J by 1 base, with 21 bases between. This CDR3 spans 16 amino acids. Germline values: CDR1 KGHSH, CDR2 LQKENI. CDR3 coding DNA: TGTGCCAGCACAAAGGCGGTATCGGATTTTTCCTACGAGCAGTACTTC. This encodes CASTKAVSDFSYEQYF.